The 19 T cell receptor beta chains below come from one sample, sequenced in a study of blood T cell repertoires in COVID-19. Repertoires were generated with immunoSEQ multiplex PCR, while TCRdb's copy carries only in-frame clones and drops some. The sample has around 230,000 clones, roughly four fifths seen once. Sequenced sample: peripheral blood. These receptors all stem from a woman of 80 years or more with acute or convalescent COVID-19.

CDR3 sequence: CASNLGQTNSGNTIYF. CDR3 nucleotides: TGTGCCAGCAATCTCGGACAGACCAACTCTGGAAACACCATATATTTT. This chain joins TRBV7-9 and TRBJ1-3; the D gene is possibly TRBD1 (6 bases). V lost 7 bases, J lost 0 bases, and 16 bases lay in between. The germline CDR1 and CDR2 sequences are SEHNR and FQNEAQ (reference sequence). The CDR3 covers 16 residues.

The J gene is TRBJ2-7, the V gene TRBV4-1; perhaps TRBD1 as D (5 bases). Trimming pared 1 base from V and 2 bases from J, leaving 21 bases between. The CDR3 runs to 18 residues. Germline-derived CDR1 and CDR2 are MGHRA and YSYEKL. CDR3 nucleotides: TGCGCCAGCAGCCAAGGTGGGGCTGCCTTGGATACAACCTACGAGCAGTACTTC. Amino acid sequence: CASSQGGAALDTTYEQYF.

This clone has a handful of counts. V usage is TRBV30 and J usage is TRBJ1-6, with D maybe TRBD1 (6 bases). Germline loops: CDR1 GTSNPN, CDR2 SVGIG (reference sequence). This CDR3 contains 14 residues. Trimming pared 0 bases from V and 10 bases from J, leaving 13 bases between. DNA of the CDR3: TGTGCCTGGAGTGTAGGGGGGGGGCGATCACCCCTCCACTTT. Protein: CAWSVGGGRSPLHF.

The chain's CDR3 is CASSPLPARGEQYF. The CDR3 bases are TGCGCCAGCAGCCCCCTACCTGCCAGGGGCGAGCAGTACTTC. J is TRBJ2-7 and V is TRBV5-1, with D perhaps TRBD1 (6 bases). The CDR3 spans 14 residues. V was clipped by 4 bases and J by 6 bases, with 17 bases between them. In germline, CDR1 is SGHRS, CDR2 YFSETQ.

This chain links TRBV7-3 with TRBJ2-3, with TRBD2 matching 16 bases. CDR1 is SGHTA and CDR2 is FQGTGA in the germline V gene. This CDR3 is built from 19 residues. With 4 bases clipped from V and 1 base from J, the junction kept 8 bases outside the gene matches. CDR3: CASSSDGTSGGAGTDTQYF. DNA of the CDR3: TGTGCCAGCAGCTCCGACGGGACTAGCGGGGGGGCCGGCACAGATACGCAGTATTTT.

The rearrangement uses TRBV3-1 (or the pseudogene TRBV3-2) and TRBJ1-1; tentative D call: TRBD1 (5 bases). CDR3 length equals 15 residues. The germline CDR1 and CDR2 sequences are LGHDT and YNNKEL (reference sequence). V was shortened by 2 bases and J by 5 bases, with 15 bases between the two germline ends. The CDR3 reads CASSQSRQGWTEAFF. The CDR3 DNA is TGTGCCAGCAGCCAAAGTCGGCAGGGATGGACTGAAGCTTTCTTT.

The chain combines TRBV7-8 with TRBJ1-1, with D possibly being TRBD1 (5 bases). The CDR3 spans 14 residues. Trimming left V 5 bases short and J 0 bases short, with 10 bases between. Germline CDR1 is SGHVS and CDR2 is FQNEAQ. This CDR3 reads CASSSGTLNTEAFF. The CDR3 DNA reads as TGTGCCAGCAGCAGTGGGACTTTGAACACTGAAGCTTTCTTT.

In DNA, the CDR3 is TGTGCCAGCAGCTTGAAGCGGGGGGGCAATGAGCAGTTCTTC. It is translated as CASSLKRGGNEQFF. The chain joins TRBV11-2 to TRBJ2-1, with 10 bases lining up with TRBD2. The CDR3 is 14 amino acids. The trim removed 3 bases at V and 6 bases at J, leaving 2 bases unmatched. Germline CDR1 SGHAT, CDR2 FQNNGV.

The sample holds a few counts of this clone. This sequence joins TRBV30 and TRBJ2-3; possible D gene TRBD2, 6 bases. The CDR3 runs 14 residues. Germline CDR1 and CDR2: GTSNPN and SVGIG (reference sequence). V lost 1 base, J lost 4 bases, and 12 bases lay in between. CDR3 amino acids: CAWSGGTESDTQYF. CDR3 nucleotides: TGTGCCTGGAGTGGAGGGACTGAATCAGATACGCAGTATTTT. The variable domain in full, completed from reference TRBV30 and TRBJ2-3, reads SQTIHQWPATLVQPVGSPLSLECTVEGTSNPNLYWYRQAAGRGLQLLFYSVGIGQISSEVPQNLSASRPQDRQFILSSKKLLLSDSGFYLCAWSGGTESDTQYFGPGTRLTVL.

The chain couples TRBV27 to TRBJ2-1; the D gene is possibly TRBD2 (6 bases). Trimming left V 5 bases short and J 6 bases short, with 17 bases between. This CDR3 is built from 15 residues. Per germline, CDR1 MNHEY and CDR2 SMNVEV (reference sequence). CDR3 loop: CASSRLVAGSNEQFF. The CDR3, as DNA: TGTGCCAGCAGTCGACTCGTGGCGGGATCCAATGAGCAGTTCTTC.

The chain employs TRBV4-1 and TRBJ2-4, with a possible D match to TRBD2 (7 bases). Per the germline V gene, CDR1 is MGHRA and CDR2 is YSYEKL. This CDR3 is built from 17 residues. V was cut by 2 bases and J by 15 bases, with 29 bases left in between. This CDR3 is CASSQTHRGGLGTLMYF. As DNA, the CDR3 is TGCGCCAGCAGCCAAACCCACCGCGGGGGTTTGGGGACATTGATGTACTTC.

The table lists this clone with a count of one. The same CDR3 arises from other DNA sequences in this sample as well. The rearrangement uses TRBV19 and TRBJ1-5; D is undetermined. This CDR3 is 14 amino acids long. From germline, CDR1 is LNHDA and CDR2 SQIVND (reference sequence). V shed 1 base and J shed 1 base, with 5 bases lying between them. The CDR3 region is CASSIGQSNQPQHF. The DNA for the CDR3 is TGTGCCAGTAGTATAGGGCAGAGCAATCAGCCCCAGCATTTT.

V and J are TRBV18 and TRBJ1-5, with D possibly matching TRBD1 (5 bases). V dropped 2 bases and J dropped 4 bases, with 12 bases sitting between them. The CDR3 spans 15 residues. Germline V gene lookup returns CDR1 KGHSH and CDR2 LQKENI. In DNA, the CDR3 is TGTGCCAGCTCACCAGGTGCAGGGATGAATCAGCCCCAGCATTTT. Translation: CASSPGAGMNQPQHF.

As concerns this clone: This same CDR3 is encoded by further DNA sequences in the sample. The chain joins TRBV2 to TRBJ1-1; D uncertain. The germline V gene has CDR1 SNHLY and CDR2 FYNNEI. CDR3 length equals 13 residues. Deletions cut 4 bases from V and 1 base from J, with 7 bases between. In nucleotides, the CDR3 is TGTGCCAGCAGTGGACAACCGAACACTGAAGCTTTCTTT. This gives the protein CASSGQPNTEAFF.

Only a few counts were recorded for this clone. The CDR3, as DNA: TGTGCCATCAGTGATAATCAGGGGGCCCGCAATGAGCAGTTCTTC. It specifies CAISDNQGARNEQFF. The chain carries TRBV10-3 and TRBJ2-1, with 8 bases identical to TRBD1. There are 15 residues in the CDR3. The germline CDR1 and CDR2 sequences are ENHRY and SYGVKD. Trimming removed 3 bases from V and 6 bases from J; junction bases left unmatched: 7.

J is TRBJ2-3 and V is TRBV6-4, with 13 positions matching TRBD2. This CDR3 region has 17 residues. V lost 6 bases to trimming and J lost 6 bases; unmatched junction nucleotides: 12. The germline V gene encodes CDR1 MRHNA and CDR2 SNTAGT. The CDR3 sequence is CASSLTSGGTLSDTQYF. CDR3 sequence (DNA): TGTGCCAGCAGCTTGACTAGCGGGGGGACCCTCAGTGATACGCAGTATTTT.

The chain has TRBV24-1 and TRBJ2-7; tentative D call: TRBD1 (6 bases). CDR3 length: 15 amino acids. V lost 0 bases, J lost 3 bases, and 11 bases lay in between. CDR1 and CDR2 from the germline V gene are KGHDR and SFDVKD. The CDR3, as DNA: TGTGCCACCAGTGATTTGTCCGGACAGTTCTACGAGCAGTACTTC. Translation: CATSDLSGQFYEQYF.

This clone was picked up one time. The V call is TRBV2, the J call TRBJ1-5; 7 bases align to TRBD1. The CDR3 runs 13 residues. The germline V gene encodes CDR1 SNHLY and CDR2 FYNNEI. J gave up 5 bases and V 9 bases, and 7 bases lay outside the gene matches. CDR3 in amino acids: CASNRDRDQPQHF. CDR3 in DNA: TGTGCCAGTAACCGGGACAGAGATCAGCCCCAGCATTTT.

The CDR3 loop reads CASSPGLETQYF. CDR3 coding DNA: TGTGCCAGCAGCCCCGGGTTAGAGACCCAGTACTTC. The chain uses TRBV3-1 (or the pseudogene TRBV3-2) and TRBJ2-5; no clear D gene. Trimming left V 4 bases short and J 4 bases short, with 7 bases between. This CDR3 contains 12 residues. Germline values: CDR1 LGHDT, CDR2 YNNKEL (reference sequence).